This T cell receptor beta chain was documented in a study of blood T cell repertoires in COVID-19. As for the study in general: The study drew acute and convalescent COVID-19 samples from the United States, Italy and Spain. T cells, B-cell-depleted T cells, or PBMCs supplied cDNA or gDNA.

Germline assignment: CDR1 MNHEY and CDR2 SMNVEV (reference sequence). After removal of 5 bases from V and 0 bases from J, the junction contained 9 bases not matched to a gene. The CDR3 sequence is 16 residues long. As handled by the study authors: Counts of nucleated cells, estimated from reference gene primer amplification, were obtained. Generated by immunoSEQ multiplex PCR, the TCRdb table keeps only in-frame clones and is missing some. The DNA was the basis for D and trimming; V, J and clone size are from that table. The sample comprises hundreds of thousands of clones, about 84% of which are singletons, and 7.9% rests with the top ten. This clone has just a few counts.

The sequenced sample consisted of peripheral blood. The TCR comes from an elderly woman with acute or convalescent COVID-19. The chain employs TRBV27 and TRBJ2-7; 8 bases align to TRBD1. For the CDR3, the DNA is TGTGCCAGCAGTCGATCGGGGACAGGCCTCTCCTACGAGCAGTACTTC. Translating it yields CASSRSGTGLSYEQYF.